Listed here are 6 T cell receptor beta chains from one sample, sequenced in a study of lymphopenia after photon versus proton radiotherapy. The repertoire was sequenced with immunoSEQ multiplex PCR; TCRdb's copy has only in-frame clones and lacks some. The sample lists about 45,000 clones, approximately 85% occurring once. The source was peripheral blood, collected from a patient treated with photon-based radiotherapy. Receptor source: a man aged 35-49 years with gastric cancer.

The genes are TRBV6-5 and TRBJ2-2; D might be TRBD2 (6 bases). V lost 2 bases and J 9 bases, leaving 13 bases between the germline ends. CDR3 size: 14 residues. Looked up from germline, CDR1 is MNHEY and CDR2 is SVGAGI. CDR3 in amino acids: CASSYQPGARELFF. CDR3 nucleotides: TGTGCCAGCAGTTACCAACCGGGAGCTCGGGAGCTGTTTTTT.

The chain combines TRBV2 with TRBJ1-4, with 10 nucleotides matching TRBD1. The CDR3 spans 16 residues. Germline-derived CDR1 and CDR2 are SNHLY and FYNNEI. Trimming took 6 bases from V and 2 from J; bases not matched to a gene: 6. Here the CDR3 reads CASRTGTGVTNEKLFF. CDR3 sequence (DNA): TGTGCCAGCAGAACCGGGACAGGGGTCACTAATGAAAAACTGTTTTTT.

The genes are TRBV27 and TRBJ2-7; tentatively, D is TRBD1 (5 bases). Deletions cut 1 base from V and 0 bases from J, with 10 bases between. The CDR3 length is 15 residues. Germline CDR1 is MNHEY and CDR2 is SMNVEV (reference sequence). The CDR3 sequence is CASSLFPRDSYEQYF. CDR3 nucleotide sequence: TGTGCCAGCAGTTTATTTCCCAGGGACTCCTACGAGCAGTACTTC.

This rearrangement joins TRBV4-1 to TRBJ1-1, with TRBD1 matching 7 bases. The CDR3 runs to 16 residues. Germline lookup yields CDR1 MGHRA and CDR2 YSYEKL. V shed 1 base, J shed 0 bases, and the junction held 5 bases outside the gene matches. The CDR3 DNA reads TGCGCCAGCAGCCAAGTAGGGGGCCAGATGAACACTGAAGCTTTCTTT. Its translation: CASSQVGGQMNTEAFF.

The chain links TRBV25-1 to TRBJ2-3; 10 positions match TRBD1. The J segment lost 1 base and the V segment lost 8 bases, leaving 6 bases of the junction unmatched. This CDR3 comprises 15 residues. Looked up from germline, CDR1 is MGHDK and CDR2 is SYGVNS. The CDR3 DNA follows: TGTGCCAGCCGACAGGGGGCGAGAGGCACAGATACGCAGTATTTT. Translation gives CASRQGARGTDTQYF. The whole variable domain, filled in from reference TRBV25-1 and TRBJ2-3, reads EADIYQTPRYLVIGTGKKITLECSQTMGHDKMYWYQQDPGMELHLIHYSYGVNSTEKGDLSSESTVSRIRTEHFPLTLESARPSHTSQYLCASRQGARGTDTQYFGPGTRLTVL.

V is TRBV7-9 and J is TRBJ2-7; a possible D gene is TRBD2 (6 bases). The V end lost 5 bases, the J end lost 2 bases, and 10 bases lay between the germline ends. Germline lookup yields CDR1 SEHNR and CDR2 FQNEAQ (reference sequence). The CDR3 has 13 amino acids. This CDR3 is CASSQGGAYEQYF. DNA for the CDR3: TGTGCCAGCAGCCAGGGCGGGGCCTACGAGCAGTACTTC.